This paragraph covers one TCR beta chain sequence. The specificity of this receptor is unknown. One base away there is no much larger clone; base qualities are not given. Using immunoSEQ, frozen genomic DNA was subjected to high-throughput TCRbeta CDR3 sequencing, a process that included PCR amplification, mapping, bias correction and internal controls. The study's processing was this. Only productive rearrangements were retained, with each unique TCRbeta sequence defined by its CDR3 nucleotide sequence together with its V and J gene. Donor-reactive sequences required at least 5-fold expansion in CFSE-low cells versus unstimulated pre-transplant cells and at least 0.01% frequency. Per-subject minimum frequency thresholds, based on the lowest-template unstimulated sample, ensured at least 90% detection power. Repertoire turnover was measured by Jensen-Shannon divergence between the top 1000 TCRbeta sequences post- and pre-transplant. Changes in detection of donor-reactive sequences were assessed with two-sided Fisher's exact tests. In TCRdb, the immuneACCESS table is reduced to in-frame sequences with V and J assigned. These tables do not hold every clone; where another copy was compared, an unresolved V gene accounts for under half, and the others remain unexplained. D and trimming were read from the DNA, whereas the V and J calls and clone size are those reported in that table. For this sample there are just over 80,000 clones; over 80% appear just once. Jointly, the top ten make up roughly 0.44% of the sample.

This entry is derived from a study of T cell clones after liver transplantation (dated by TCRdb to between 2018 and 2021). Looking at the study overall: Samples were obtained from ITN030ST, a randomized trial in which withdrawal of immunosuppression was attempted within 2 years of liver transplantation. After a pre-transplant mixed lymphocyte reaction, TCRbeta sequencing was used to pinpoint donor-reactive T cell clones, which were subsequently tracked in post-transplant blood. As an antigen-independent comparator for the donor-reactive sequences, third party-reactive TCRbeta sequences from pre-transplant MLRs were identified as well. Of the eight recipients, a few were HCV-positive, while the remaining recipients had been transplanted for non-autoimmune, non-viral indications. No induction therapy was given to the subjects, and standard immunosuppression was administered until randomization at 12-24 months post-transplant. Tolerance meant complete immunosuppression withdrawal for at least one year without liver enzymes rising beyond twice the upper limit of normal. Blood samples were collected pre-transplant, then pre-randomization ahead of withdrawal, and finally post-randomization once withdrawal had either been completed or failed. Of the 8 liver transplant recipients making up the studied cohort, 3 were classified as tolerant and 5 as non-tolerant.

Broader findings and caveats from the paper: Once repertoire turnover was taken into account, donor-reactive detection showed a significant reduction for CD4 in 7 of 8 subjects and for CD8 in 8 of 8. Circulating donor-reactive CD4 TCRbeta sequences fell significantly post-transplant in most of the 8 subjects, irrespective of tolerance or HCV status. Without allograft tissue specimens, donor-reactive T cells may have migrated into the graft rather than being deleted. Conclusions were preliminary, limited by small, heterogeneous patient numbers and non-standardized post-transplant time points. In two subjects, low numbers of available donor cells limited the measurable donor-reactive repertoire. The decline in donor-reactive sequences exceeded the decline in third party-reactive sequences, suggesting partial antigen-specific deletion that was unrelated to withdrawal success.

Thawed unstimulated PBMCs were stained for CD3, CD4 and CD8 and FACS-sorted into CD3+CD4+ and CD3+CD8+ populations. All 8 studied subjects were randomized to withdrawal of immunosuppression. The Qiagen DNeasy Blood and Tissue Kit was used to isolate genomic DNA. The CDR3 has 14 amino acids, counting the end cysteine and phenylalanine. Of all the DNA, just the CDR3 is kept, 42 bases in frame from base 1. V and J lose 1 base and 5 bases, and a span of 8 bases separates them. CDR1 and CDR2, per the germline V gene, are SGHTA and FQGTGA. The sequenced sample was CD4+ T cells from blood, obtained about 46 months after liver transplant. This TCR was recovered from a human patient who received a liver transplant. After a transplant, the graft donor may have provided part of the T cells. In this chain, TRBV7-3 is recombined with TRBJ2-2; the D gene is possibly TRBD2, with 5 bases matching. The nucleotides read TGTGCCAGCAGCTTAAATCCGGGAACCGGGGAGCTGTTTTTT. It codes for CASSLNPGTGELFF.